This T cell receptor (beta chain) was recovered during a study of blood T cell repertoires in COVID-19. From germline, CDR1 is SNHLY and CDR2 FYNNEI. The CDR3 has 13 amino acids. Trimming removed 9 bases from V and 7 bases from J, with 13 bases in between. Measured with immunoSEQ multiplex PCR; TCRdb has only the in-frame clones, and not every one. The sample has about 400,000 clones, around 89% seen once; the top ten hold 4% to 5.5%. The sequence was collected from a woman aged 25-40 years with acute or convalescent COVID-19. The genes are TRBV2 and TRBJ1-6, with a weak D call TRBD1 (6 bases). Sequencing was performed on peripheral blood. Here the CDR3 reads CARRTDRNSPLHF. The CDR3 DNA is TGTGCCAGACGGACTGACAGGAATTCACCCCTCCACTTT.